This T cell receptor (beta chain) derives from a study of control samples from healthy donors and cancer patients. CDR3 length equals 15 residues. Germline CDR1 is ENHRY and CDR2 is SYGVKD. V lost 6 bases to trimming and J lost 0 bases, with 12 bases between them. Produced via immunoSEQ multiplex PCR; TCRdb's table is partial and in-frame only. The table includes under 150,000 clones, about 88% detected once. The chain uses TRBV10-3 and TRBJ1-3; D remains unclear. Material: blood. This receptor was identified in a woman in her 70s in good health. This CDR3 is CAIRGRSSSGNTIYF. In DNA form, the CDR3 reads TGTGCCATCAGGGGCAGGTCCTCCTCTGGAAACACCATATATTTT.